These 3 T cell receptor beta chains came from one sample sequenced in a study of blood T cell repertoires in COVID-19. The repertoire was sequenced with immunoSEQ multiplex PCR; TCRdb's copy has only in-frame clones and lacks some. Of 95,000 to 150,000 clones listed, around 80% are singletons. The sample comprised peripheral blood. The source is a man in his fifties or sixties with active or convalescent COVID-19.

The chain carries TRBV18 and TRBJ1-4, with a tentative D call TRBD1 (6 bases). The CDR3 has 15 residues. The ends were cut back, 3 bases at V and 8 bases at J, with 16 bases in the middle. Germline CDR1 is KGHSH and CDR2 is LQKENI. CDR3 in amino acids: CASSPPSEGGEKLFF. The CDR3, as DNA: TGTGCCAGCTCACCGCCGTCGGAGGGGGGGGAAAAACTGTTTTTT.

This chain joins TRBV27 and TRBJ2-7; 7 bases agree with TRBD1. This CDR3 region has 14 residues. V shed 5 bases and J 2 bases; nucleotides not matched to a gene: 6. The germline V gene encodes CDR1 MNHEY and CDR2 SMNVEV (reference sequence). The CDR3 region is CASSLRDRAYEQYF. The CDR3 coding sequence is TGTGCCAGCAGTCTCCGGGACAGAGCCTACGAGCAGTACTTC.

The rearrangement links TRBV5-5 to TRBJ2-7, with 9 bases fitting TRBD1. The CDR3 contains 15 residues. The V gene's germline CDR1 is SGHKS and CDR2 YYEKEE (reference sequence). V shed 3 bases, J shed 7 bases, and the junction held 11 bases outside the gene matches. CDR3 DNA sequence: TGTGCCAGCAGCTCATACGGACAGGGGATTGGAGAGCAGTACTTC. It specifies CASSSYGQGIGEQYF. Drawing the rest from reference TRBV5-5 and TRBJ2-7, the complete variable domain is DAGVTQSPTHLIKTRGQQVTLRCSPISGHKSVSWYQQVLGQGPQFIFQYYEKEERGRGNFPDRFSARQFPNYSSELNVNALLLGDSALYLCASSSYGQGIGEQYFGPGTRLTVT.